These 20 T cell receptor beta chains were sequenced from one sample in a study of CD8 T cells in ankylosing spondylitis (dated by TCRdb to about 2017). Libraries were made using 5' RACE. Sequenced using an Illumina HiSeq 2500. Using fastp trimming at Q25 and MiXCR clonotype assembly, TCRdb reanalyzed the public sequencing data and kept in-frame beta chains. A single entry per CDR3 protein holds the most common genes and DNA from its merged rows. The sample data list roughly 230,000 distinct CDR3 sequences, and approximately 8.4% of these were observed just once. Approximately 5% of the sample rests with the top ten. Sequenced input: blood, either unsorted or a sorted T cell fraction (not recorded which). The origin of the receptors is a female donor with ankylosing spondylitis or in good health (not recorded which).

This clonotype occurred many times. The gene calls are TRBV12-3 or TRBV12-4 and TRBJ2-7, with D perhaps TRBD2 (5 bases). The V gene lost 3 bases and the J gene lost 1 base, with 13 bases spanning the gap. This CDR3 is 15 amino acids long. The CDR3 sequence: CASSFSGGLSYEQYF. DNA for the CDR3: TGTGCCAGCAGTTTTTCCGGAGGCCTATCCTACGAGCAGTACTTC.

This clonotype was seen repeatedly, ten times or more. V and J are TRBV6-2 or TRBV6-3 and TRBJ2-4, with D hard to call. This CDR3 spans 16 amino acids. Germline V lookup: CDR1 MNHEY, CDR2 SVGEGT. Trimming cost V 0 bases and J 0 bases, with 9 bases left between them. CDR3 sequence (DNA): TGTGCCAGCAGTTACTCGGCTTTAAGAGCCAAAAACATTCAGTACTTC. The encoded protein is CASSYSALRAKNIQYF.

In this sample, this clonotype turned up many times. The CDR3, as DNA: TGTGCCAGCAGTTCACGGGCAGGGGGCCTGGATGAGCAGTTCTTC. Residues: CASSSRAGGLDEQFF. This chain uses TRBV12-3 or TRBV12-4 with TRBJ2-1; TRBD1 agrees at 8 bases. Unmatched junction bases numbered 10, after V lost 4 bases and J lost 8 bases. The CDR3 loop spans 15 amino acids.

This clonotype was detected ten times or more. J is TRBJ2-7 and V is TRBV5-1, with 7 bases fitting TRBD2. The CDR3 runs 16 residues. Unmatched junction bases numbered 6, after V lost 0 bases and J lost 0 bases. Germline V gives CDR1 SGHRS, CDR2 YFSETQ. The CDR3 DNA sequence: TGCGCCAGCAGCTTGGTGCCAGCGGGGTTCTCCTACGAGCAGTACTTC. Its protein is CASSLVPAGFSYEQYF.

In this sample, this clonotype turned up many times. The chain combines TRBV6-5 with TRBJ1-3, with 8 bases identical to TRBD1. This CDR3 contains 15 residues. After removal of 2 bases from V and 2 bases from J, the junction contained 2 bases not matched to a gene. The germline gives CDR1 MNHEY, CDR2 SVGAGI. The CDR3 spells CASSYLTGAGNTIYF. The CDR3 nucleotides are TGTGCCAGCAGTTACCTGACAGGGGCTGGAAACACCATATATTTT.

This clonotype was observed at least ten times. Since no conserved phenylalanine or tryptophan closes the CDR3, a read error is the likely cause. The genes are TRBV5-1 and TRBJ2-7; D is unresolved. Germline CDR1 reads SGHRS; CDR2 reads YFSETQ. The CDR3 consists of 13 residues. Trimming left V 0 bases short and J 3 bases short, with 7 bases between. CDR3 amino acids: CASSLATNYEQYS. CDR3 DNA sequence: TGCGCCAGCAGCTTGGCAACCAACTACGAGCAGTACTCC.

The table lists this clonotype with many counts. V usage is TRBV30 and J usage is TRBJ2-5, with D hard to call. The V gene's germline CDR1 is GTSNPN and CDR2 SVGIG (reference sequence). This CDR3 spans 12 amino acids. V was shortened by 5 bases and J by 5 bases, with 12 bases between the two germline ends. In DNA, the CDR3 is TGTGCCTGGCACCGACCGCTTGAGACCCAGTACTTC. This codes for CAWHRPLETQYF.

This clonotype appeared many times. J is TRBJ2-3 and V is TRBV4-3; 11 bases line up with TRBD2. CDR1 is LGHNA and CDR2 is YSLEER in the germline V gene. The ends lost 1 base at V and 6 bases at J; junction bases unmatched: 3. The CDR3 runs 15 residues. The CDR3 is CASSQVSGRADTQYF. Written as DNA, the CDR3 is TGCGCCAGCAGCCAAGTTAGCGGGAGGGCTGATACGCAGTATTTT.

This clonotype occurred many times. The chain carries TRBV5-1 and TRBJ2-1; D may be TRBD2 (6 bases). Germline V gene sequence: CDR1 SGHRS, CDR2 YFSETQ. V was cut by 4 bases and J by 3 bases, with 17 bases left in between. CDR3 length: 16 amino acids. The CDR3 sequence is CASSPTPGVGYNEQFF. CDR3 bases: TGCGCCAGCAGCCCAACCCCGGGGGTTGGCTACAATGAGCAGTTCTTC.

This clonotype was detected ten times or more. The chain joins TRBV29-1 to TRBJ2-4; 8 bases agree with TRBD1. Germline CDR1 and CDR2: SQVTM and ANQGSEA. With V trimmed by 1 base and J by 7 bases, 6 bases remained unmatched. The length of the CDR3 is 14 residues. The CDR3 protein is CSVEATGERNIQYF. The CDR3 DNA is TGCAGCGTTGAAGCGACAGGGGAGAGGAACATTCAGTACTTC.

This clonotype has only a few counts. The chain uses TRBV7-9 and TRBJ2-1; TRBD2 matches at 8 bases. The V gene end was trimmed by 6 bases and the J gene end by 12 bases; junction bases not matched to a gene: 4. The germline CDR1 and CDR2 sequences are SEHNR and FQNEAQ (reference sequence). CDR3 length equals 11 residues. CDR3 in DNA: TGTGCCAGCAGTTATACTAGCGGGCAGTTCTTC. Residues: CASSYTSGQFF.

There are many counts of this clonotype. The genes are TRBV7-2 and TRBJ2-7; 14 bases are shared with TRBD2. The germline V gene has CDR1 SGHTA and CDR2 FQGNSA. The CDR3 runs 15 residues. Trimming took 5 bases from V and 7 from J; bases not matched to a gene: 7. The CDR3 region has the DNA TGTGCCAGCAGCGAAATGACTAGCGGGAGGGGAGAGCAGTACTTC. This encodes CASSEMTSGRGEQYF.

This clonotype was counted ten times or more. CDR3 loop: CASSYLTLGLAGSSYNEQFF. CDR3 sequence (DNA): TGTGCCAGCAGTTACCTTACCCTAGGACTAGCGGGCTCCTCCTACAATGAGCAGTTCTTC. The chain is built from TRBV6-2 or TRBV6-3 and TRBJ2-1; 11 bases match TRBD2. This CDR3 is built from 20 residues. V lost 2 bases to trimming and J lost 0 bases; unmatched junction nucleotides: 12. CDR1 and CDR2 (germline): MNHEY, SVGEGT.

There are many counts of this clonotype. The chain joins TRBV9 to TRBJ1-1; D might be TRBD1 (6 bases). Between the trimmed V and J ends, which lost 3 bases and 0 bases, there was a span of 21 bases. This CDR3 is 18 amino acids long. The V gene's germline CDR1 is SGDLS and CDR2 YYNGEE. CDR3 amino acids: CASSGGVGGRGVNTEAFF. The CDR3 DNA reads TGTGCCAGCAGCGGGGGAGTTGGGGGCAGAGGGGTGAACACTGAAGCTTTCTTT.

This clonotype was counted at least ten times. The chain combines TRBV11-2 with TRBJ2-1; 8 nucleotides line up with TRBD2. With 5 bases clipped from V and 5 bases from J, the junction kept 8 bases outside the gene matches. The length of the CDR3 is 15 residues. In germline, CDR1 is SGHAT, CDR2 FQNNGV. The CDR3 here is CASSPGLGGHNEQFF. The CDR3 DNA is TGTGCCAGCAGCCCGGGACTAGGGGGTCACAATGAGCAGTTCTTC. The full variable domain, in which reference TRBV11-2 and TRBJ2-1 provide the parts outside the CDR3, is EAGVAQSPRYKIIEKRQSVAFWCNPISGHATLYWYQQILGQGPKLLIQFQNNGVVDDSQLPKDRFSAERLKGVDSTLKIQPAKLEDSAVYLCASSPGLGGHNEQFFGPGTRLTVL.

This clonotype was observed a few times. This may be a read error: a much more frequent sequence differs by one nucleotide. CDR3 bases: TGTGCCGCTCGGACTAGCGGGAATGGTGAGCAGTTCTTC. The encoded protein is CAARTSGNGEQFF. The V gene is TRBV6-1, the J gene TRBJ2-1, with TRBD2 matching over 12 bases. CDR3 size: 13 residues. V lost 11 bases and J lost 9; bases outside the gene matches: 8. Per germline, CDR1 MNHNS and CDR2 SASEGT.

The table lists this clonotype with many counts. The DNA for the CDR3 is TGTGCCAGCAGCTACCCTGGCACCTTTATTGCAGATACGCAGTATTTT. Its translation is CASSYPGTFIADTQYF. The rearrangement uses TRBV11-2 and TRBJ2-3; unclear D gene. This CDR3 spans 16 amino acids. V lost 4 bases and J lost 4, with 18 bases in between. Germline V CDR1 and CDR2: SGHAT, FQNNGV.

This clonotype showed up many times. The V gene is TRBV29-1, the J gene TRBJ1-1; no clear D gene. V was trimmed by 6 bases and J by 5 bases, leaving 13 bases between them. Germline lookup yields CDR1 SQVTM and CDR2 ANQGSEA. The length of the CDR3 is 12 residues. In nucleotides, the CDR3 is TGCAGCGTGCAATGGGGTTGGACTGAAGCTTTCTTT. The encoded protein is CSVQWGWTEAFF. Together with reference TRBV29-1 and TRBJ1-1, the CDR3 gives the full variable domain: SAVISQKPSRDICQRGTSLTIQCQVDSQVTMMFWYRQQPGQSLTLIATANQGSEATYESGFVIDKFPISRPNLTFSTLTVSNMSPEDSSIYLCSVQWGWTEAFFGQGTRLTVV.

There are many counts of this clonotype. The CDR3 region is CASSYRGSVNTGELFF. CDR3 in DNA: TGCGCCAGCAGCTACAGGGGGTCCGTGAACACCGGGGAGCTGTTTTTT. The chain has TRBV5-1 and TRBJ2-2, with 8 bases that match TRBD1. The CDR3 has 16 residues. CDR1 SGHRS and CDR2 YFSETQ come from the germline V gene. J lost 1 base, V lost 3 bases, and 5 bases had no gene match.

This clonotype was counted only a few times. The V and J genes are TRBV7-2 and TRBJ2-7, with a possible D match to TRBD2 (5 bases). V dropped 1 base and J dropped 2 bases, with 6 bases sitting between them. In germline, CDR1 is SGHTA, CDR2 FQGNSA. This CDR3 has 13 amino acids. The CDR3 coding sequence is TGTGCCAGCAGCTTAGGGGAGACCTACGAGCAGTACTTC. Its translation: CASSLGETYEQYF. Looking up the rest from reference TRBV7-2 and TRBJ2-7 gives the full variable domain: GAGVSQSPSNKVTEKGKDVELRCDPISGHTALYWYRQSLGQGLEFLIYFQGNSAPDKSGLPSDRFSAERTGGSVSTLTIQRTQQEDSAVYLCASSLGETYEQYFGPGTRLTVT.